The 10 T cell receptor beta chains given below trace back to one sample, sequenced in a study of identical twins. TCRdb fed the 5' RACE reads into MiXCR, producing one record per CDR3 protein. The repertoire includes 1.5 million to 2 million distinct CDR3 sequences, 25% to 35% of them detected once, and 0.25% to 0.3% sits in the top ten. The material sequenced was cord blood. Source of these receptors: a newborn girl in good health.

The V and J genes are TRBV9 and TRBJ2-1; no firm D call. Per the germline V gene, CDR1 is SGDLS and CDR2 is YYNGEE. The CDR3 is 13 residues long. Trimming removed 2 bases from V and 4 bases from J, with 7 bases in between. Written as DNA, the CDR3 is TGTGCCAGCAGCGTCCCACGTTACAATGAGCAGTTCTTC. This encodes CASSVPRYNEQFF.

The chain uses TRBV20-1 and TRBJ1-2, with a weak D call TRBD1 (6 bases). Germline assignment: CDR1 DFQATT and CDR2 SNEGSKA (reference sequence). Trimming cost V 5 bases and J 2 bases, with 12 bases left between them. The CDR3 sequence is 13 residues long. The CDR3 DNA is TGCAGTGCTTCCGCAGACAGGAACTATGGCTACACCTTC. It encodes CSASADRNYGYTF.

This chain connects TRBV7-2 to TRBJ2-7; TRBD1 matches 9 bases. The CDR3 covers 16 residues. Looked up from germline, CDR1 is SGHTA and CDR2 is FQGNSA. V dropped 1 base and J dropped 4; count of bases not matched to a gene: 8. CDR3 amino acids: CASSLGSVTGGYEQYF. In nucleotides, the CDR3 is TGTGCCAGCAGCTTAGGATCTGTGACAGGGGGTTACGAGCAGTACTTC. Using reference TRBV7-2 and TRBJ2-7 for the parts outside the CDR3, the full variable domain is GAGVSQSPSNKVTEKGKDVELRCDPISGHTALYWYRQSLGQGLEFLIYFQGNSAPDKSGLPSDRFSAERTGGSVSTLTIQRTQQEDSAVYLCASSLGSVTGGYEQYFGPGTRLTVT.

This clonotype was seen many times. The chain is built from TRBV28 and TRBJ2-7; the D is unclear. The V gene's germline CDR1 is MDHEN and CDR2 SYDVKM. Trimming cost V 2 bases and J 4 bases, with 9 bases left between them. The CDR3 extends over 13 amino acids. CDR3 protein: CASSLARFYEQYF. The CDR3 region has the DNA TGTGCCAGCAGTTTAGCAAGGTTTTACGAGCAGTACTTC.

As regards this clonotype: A much larger clonotype is one base distant, so this may be a read error. This chain joins TRBV29-1 and TRBJ1-2, with 8 bases matching TRBD1. The length of the CDR3 is 14 residues. Germline V CDR1 and CDR2: SQVTM, ANQGSEA. The CDR3, as DNA: TGCGGCGTTGAAGCTACAGGGGGAATCTATGGCTACACCTTC. This sequence encodes CGVEATGGIYGYTF.

This clonotype has just a few counts. This rearrangement joins TRBV6-1 to TRBJ1-2; tentative D call: TRBD1 (6 bases). Germline V lookup: CDR1 MNHNS, CDR2 SASEGT. This CDR3 is 15 amino acids long. Trimming took 1 base from V and 4 from J, leaving 13 bases between them. Here the CDR3 DNA reads TGTGCCAGCAGTGAAGGGGGGCCGAAGAGCTATGGCTACACCTTC. Translation gives CASSEGGPKSYGYTF.

The chain is built from TRBV20-1 and TRBJ2-7; 7 bases are a match to TRBD2. The germline CDR1 and CDR2 sequences are DFQATT and SNEGSKA (reference sequence). This CDR3 contains 17 residues. Germline trimming cut 6 bases from V and 7 bases from J; bases unmatched to any gene: 24. The CDR3 DNA is TGCAGTGCCCCCGGACTAGAGACCTCCTCTGCCTACAATGAGCAGTACTTC. It translates to CSAPGLETSSAYNEQYF.

The genes are TRBV10-3 and TRBJ1-5, with D unresolved. V lost 2 bases and J lost 2, with 7 bases in between. The CDR3 totals 14 residues. Germline V gene sequence: CDR1 ENHRY, CDR2 SYGVKD. The CDR3 loop is CAISEAAGNQPQHF. CDR3 in DNA: TGTGCCATCAGTGAGGCGGCAGGCAATCAGCCCCAGCATTTT.

The J gene is TRBJ2-1, the V gene TRBV12-5, with D possibly being TRBD2 (6 bases). The J call may be faulty, since TRBJ2-7 better matches the DNA end. The germline CDR1 and CDR2 sequences are LGHNT and FRNRAP. The CDR3 is 16 amino acids. The CDR3 DNA follows: TGTGCTAGTGGTTTGGTAGTGGGAGGCCCCTACAATGAGCAGTACTTC. It codes for CASGLVVGGPYNEQYF.

The J gene is TRBJ2-1, the V gene TRBV7-2, with 10 bases lining up with TRBD1. The J call may be incorrect, as the DNA end agrees better with TRBJ2-7. The germline CDR1 and CDR2 sequences are SGHTA and FQGNSA. This CDR3 contains 15 residues. The DNA for the CDR3 is TGTGCCAGCAGCTCGGACAGGGGGGTTTACAATGAGCAGTACTTC. Translation: CASSSDRGVYNEQYF.